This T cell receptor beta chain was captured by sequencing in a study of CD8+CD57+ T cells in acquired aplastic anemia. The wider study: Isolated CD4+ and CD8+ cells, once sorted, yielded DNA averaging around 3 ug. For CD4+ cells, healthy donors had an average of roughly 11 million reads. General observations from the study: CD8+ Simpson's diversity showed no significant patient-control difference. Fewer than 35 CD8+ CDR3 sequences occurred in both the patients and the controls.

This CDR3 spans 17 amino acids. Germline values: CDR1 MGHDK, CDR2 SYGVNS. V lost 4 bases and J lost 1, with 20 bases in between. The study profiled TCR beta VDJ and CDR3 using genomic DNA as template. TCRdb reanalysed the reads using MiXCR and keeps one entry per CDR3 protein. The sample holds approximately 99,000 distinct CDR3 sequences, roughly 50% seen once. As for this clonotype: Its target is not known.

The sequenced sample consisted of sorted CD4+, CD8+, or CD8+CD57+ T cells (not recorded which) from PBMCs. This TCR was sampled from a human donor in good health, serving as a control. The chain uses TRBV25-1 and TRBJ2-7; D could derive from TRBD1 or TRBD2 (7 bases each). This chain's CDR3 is CASSGGGRGSSSYEQYF. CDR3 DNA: TGTGCCAGCAGTGGGGGGGGCAGGGGGAGTTCATCCTACGAGCAGTACTTC.